These 30 T cell receptor beta chains came from one sample sequenced in a study of T cell repertoires in cytomegalovirus infection. TCRdb called the reads again in MiXCR, with one record for every CDR3 protein. This table has under 850,000 distinct CDR3 sequences, under 40% appearing once. Sample: PBMCs. The receptors shown here come from a human donor in good health (CMV status not recorded). Some clones in this sample may be carry-over from other donors' samples.

This clonotype was picked up a small number of times. The chain has TRBV10-3 and TRBJ2-5, with TRBD1 matching over 7 bases. Trimming took 6 bases from V and 0 from J; bases not matched to a gene: 10. The CDR3 is made up of 16 amino acids. CDR1 is ENHRY and CDR2 is SYGVKD in the germline V gene. The CDR3 spells CAISRQGEMYQETQYF. CDR3 sequence (DNA): TGTGCCATCAGCAGACAGGGCGAAATGTACCAAGAGACCCAGTACTTC.

The chain links TRBV11-3 to TRBJ1-1, with D perhaps matching TRBD1 (6 bases). Trimming took 3 bases from V and 4 from J, leaving 18 bases between them. This CDR3 is built from 16 residues. Per germline, CDR1 SGHNT and CDR2 YENEEA. The CDR3 bases are TGTGCCAGCAGCTTCGGACAGACCCGCGGAAGCACTGAAGCTTTCTTT. This sequence encodes CASSFGQTRGSTEAFF.

This clonotype showed up just a few times. The chain recombines TRBV7-3 with TRBJ1-2, with unresolved D. In germline, CDR1 is SGHTA, CDR2 FQGTGA. This CDR3 is built from 14 residues. Trimming removed 5 bases from V and 7 bases from J, with 17 bases in between. For the CDR3, the DNA is TGTGCCAGCAGCCCAAATGGTAGGGTACCTGGCTACACCTTC. It specifies CASSPNGRVPGYTF.

There are a few counts of this clonotype. The rearrangement uses TRBV5-4 and TRBJ2-1, with TRBD2 matching over 11 bases. The J segment lost 4 bases and the V segment lost 0 bases, leaving 6 bases of the junction unmatched. In germline, CDR1 is SGHNT, CDR2 YYREEE (reference sequence). CDR3 length equals 17 residues. In DNA form, the CDR3 reads TGTGCCAGCAGCTTGGGAGGAGGGACTAGCGGTTACAATGAGCAGTTCTTC. Its protein product is CASSLGGGTSGYNEQFF.

V is TRBV5-5 and J is TRBJ1-2; D unclear. Trimming stripped 6 bases from V and 3 bases from J, with 18 bases between. Germline-derived CDR1 and CDR2 are SGHKS and YYEKEE (reference sequence). The CDR3 runs 15 residues. In DNA, the CDR3 is TGTGCCAGCAAACTGGGAATGGCGGAGGACTATGGCTACACCTTC. It translates to CASKLGMAEDYGYTF.

CDR3 coding DNA: TGTGCCAGTAGTCTCGATTGGGGGAATAATGAAGCTTTCTTT. Amino acid sequence: CASSLDWGNNEAFF. V and J are TRBV19 and TRBJ1-1; weak D call: TRBD1 (5 bases). Per germline, CDR1 LNHDA and CDR2 SQIVND (reference sequence). Deletions cut 5 bases from V and 7 bases from J, with 17 bases between. The CDR3 is 14 amino acids.

V is TRBV11-2 and J is TRBJ2-6; 8 bases match TRBD2. The J segment lost 9 bases and the V segment lost 5 bases, leaving 9 bases of the junction unmatched. CDR3 length equals 15 residues. The germline CDR1 and CDR2 sequences are SGHAT and FQNNGV. The CDR3 bases are TGTGCCAGCAGCCACCCCGGGGGGGGTGACAACGTCCTGACTTTC. This sequence encodes CASSHPGGGDNVLTF.

CDR3 bases: TGCGCCAGCAGCCAAGCTGGGACGGCTCCTTATGGCTACACCTTC. As protein: CASSQAGTAPYGYTF. The J gene is TRBJ1-2, the V gene TRBV4-3; D may be TRBD1 (5 bases). This CDR3 has 15 amino acids. V was shortened by 1 base and J by 5 bases, with 14 bases between the two germline ends. Germline assignment: CDR1 LGHNA and CDR2 YSLEER.

There are a few counts of this clonotype. This chain links TRBV7-2 with TRBJ1-2; no reliable D call. Per the germline V gene, CDR1 is SGHTA and CDR2 is FQGNSA. V was trimmed by 5 bases and J by 1 base, leaving 20 bases between them. The CDR3 is 17 residues long. CDR3 in amino acids: CASSGTSITNYNYGYTF. CDR3 in DNA: TGTGCCAGCAGCGGTACGAGTATTACCAATTATAACTATGGCTACACCTTC.

The J gene is TRBJ1-5, the V gene TRBV7-8; 7 bases are shared with TRBD1. Germline CDR1 and CDR2: SGHVS and FQNEAQ. Losses at the gene ends were 1 base for V and 6 bases for J; bases not matched to a gene: 6. CDR3 length equals 15 residues. CDR3 protein: CASSLEGAGGQPQHF. The DNA for the CDR3 is TGTGCCAGCAGCTTAGAGGGGGCGGGTGGTCAGCCCCAGCATTTT.

V and J are TRBV14 and TRBJ2-7; D is unresolved. CDR1 is SGHDN, CDR2 FVKESK, per germline. Trimming took 1 base from V and 4 from J, leaving 14 bases between them. The CDR3 runs to 15 residues. CDR3 amino acids: CASSQGVAGIYEQYF. DNA for the CDR3: TGTGCCAGCAGCCAAGGAGTGGCAGGAATTTACGAGCAGTACTTC.

The chain joins TRBV7-2 to TRBJ2-3; the match to TRBD1 covers 9 bases. Germline lookup yields CDR1 SGHTA and CDR2 FQGNSA. With V trimmed by 0 bases and J by 1 base, 11 bases remained unmatched. The CDR3 runs 19 residues. The CDR3 bases are TGTGCCAGCAGCTTAGCTGGGACAGGGAAGTTCGCGGGCACAGATACGCAGTATTTT. Translation gives CASSLAGTGKFAGTDTQYF.

The chain uses TRBV20-1 and TRBJ1-5; 9 nucleotides match TRBD1. Germline-derived CDR1 and CDR2 are DFQATT and SNEGSKA (reference sequence). V was pared by 4 bases and J by 11 bases, with 12 bases of the junction left unmatched. The CDR3 loop spans 14 amino acids. CDR3 nucleotide sequence: TGCAGTGCTACACCTTGGACAGGGGATCGGGCCCAGCATTTT. Translating gives CSATPWTGDRAQHF.

This clonotype was detected only a few times. Here the CDR3 reads CSARDLDSRVLFF. DNA for the CDR3: TGCAGTGCTAGAGATTTGGACAGCCGGGTGTTGTTTTTT. The chain is built from TRBV20-1 and TRBJ1-4; a weak D match, TRBD1 (6 bases). CDR1 and CDR2 from the germline V gene are DFQATT and SNEGSKA (reference sequence). Trimming cost V 0 bases and J 15 bases, with 17 bases left between them. The CDR3 sequence is 13 residues long.

The chain carries TRBV19 and TRBJ1-1, with 9 nucleotides matching TRBD1. V lost 7 bases to trimming and J lost 4 bases; unmatched junction nucleotides: 4. This CDR3 spans 13 amino acids. Looked up from germline, CDR1 is LNHDA and CDR2 is SQIVND (reference sequence). CDR3 nucleotide sequence: TGTGCCAGTAAACAGGGGGCTGGCACTGAAGCTTTCTTT. Translation gives CASKQGAGTEAFF.

This clonotype was observed at least ten times. This chain links TRBV7-2 with TRBJ2-3, with 11 bases aligning to TRBD2. The V and J ends lost 3 bases and 6 bases, in that order; junction bases with no gene match: 5. The CDR3 has 15 amino acids. From germline, CDR1 is SGHTA and CDR2 FQGNSA. The CDR3 region is CASSLGGTSGDTQYF. Written as DNA, the CDR3 is TGTGCCAGCAGCTTGGGGGGGACTAGCGGTGATACGCAGTATTTT.

The table lists this clonotype with many counts. The V call is TRBV7-6, the J call TRBJ1-1; D is unresolved. V was trimmed by 0 bases and J by 5 bases, leaving 7 bases between them. Germline lookup yields CDR1 SGHVS and CDR2 FNYEAQ. This CDR3 is 13 amino acids long. CDR3 in amino acids: CASSLAQATEAFF. The CDR3 nucleotides read TGTGCCAGCAGCTTAGCCCAGGCTACTGAAGCTTTCTTT.

The chain uses TRBV5-1 and TRBJ1-1; D remains ambiguous. This CDR3 region has 13 residues. V was shortened by 4 bases and J by 8 bases, with 15 bases between the two germline ends. Germline CDR1 is SGHRS and CDR2 is YFSETQ. CDR3 loop: CASSPRIRSEAFF. The CDR3 nucleotides read TGCGCCAGCAGCCCCCGGATACGGTCGGAAGCTTTCTTT.

The chain links TRBV28 to TRBJ2-2; possible D gene TRBD2, 5 bases. CDR3 length: 13 amino acids. Germline loops: CDR1 MDHEN, CDR2 SYDVKM. Between the trimmed V and J ends, which lost 3 bases and 5 bases, there was a span of 7 bases. CDR3 in DNA: TGTGCCAGCAGTTTTAAGCGGACCGGGGAGCTGTTTTTT. Protein product: CASSFKRTGELFF.

This clonotype has more than one count but fewer than ten. The rearrangement uses TRBV28 and TRBJ2-3, with 10 bases that match TRBD2. Per the germline V gene, CDR1 is MDHEN and CDR2 is SYDVKM. CDR3 length: 16 amino acids. Trimming at V came to 5 bases and at J to 2 bases, leaving 7 bases not matched to a gene. Here the CDR3 reads CASSTTSGSPTDTQYF. CDR3 coding DNA: TGTGCCAGCAGTACGACTAGCGGGTCCCCCACAGATACGCAGTATTTT.

This clonotype turned up a few times. The rearrangement joins TRBV5-5 to TRBJ2-5; D is ambiguous. The CDR3 spans 15 residues. The germline gives CDR1 SGHKS, CDR2 YYEKEE (reference sequence). Trimming shortened V by 4 bases and J by 2 bases, and 15 bases separated the two germline ends. CDR3: CASSDNPNRQETQYF. The CDR3 DNA follows: TGTGCCAGCAGCGATAACCCGAACCGACAAGAGACCCAGTACTTC.

DNA of the CDR3: TGTGCCAGCAGCCAAATAACTTTAACGGACTCTGGAAACACCATATATTTT. Its protein product is CASSQITLTDSGNTIYF. The chain links TRBV7-6 to TRBJ1-3; the D is unclear. Per the germline V gene, CDR1 is SGHVS and CDR2 is FNYEAQ. V lost 5 bases to trimming and J lost 0 bases, with 17 bases between them. This CDR3 has 17 amino acids.

J is TRBJ1-2 and V is TRBV15; no reliable D call. Trimming left V 0 bases short and J 7 bases short, with 9 bases between. The length of the CDR3 is 13 residues. The V gene's germline CDR1 is LNHNV and CDR2 YYDKDF (reference sequence). The CDR3 region has the DNA TGTGCCACCAGCAGAGATGATGAGGCTGGCTACACCTTC. It specifies CATSRDDEAGYTF.

The chain has TRBV7-8 and TRBJ2-3; 9 positions agree with TRBD2. Per the germline V gene, CDR1 is SGHVS and CDR2 is FQNEAQ. This CDR3 comprises 17 residues. With V trimmed by 1 base and J by 0 bases, 5 bases remained unmatched. CDR3 DNA sequence: TGTGCCAGCAGCTTAGAATCTAGCGGGGCTAGCACAGATACGCAGTATTTT. Its protein product is CASSLESSGASTDTQYF.

With respect to this clonotype: This could be a read error, since a much larger clone is one nucleotide away. Since no conserved phenylalanine or tryptophan closes the CDR3, a read error is the likely cause. The rearrangement uses TRBV28 and TRBJ2-7; D unresolved. With 2 bases removed from V and 1 base from J, the gap between germline ends came to 9 bases. The germline V gene has CDR1 MDHEN and CDR2 SYDVKM. This CDR3 has 14 residues. The DNA for the CDR3 is TGTGCCAGCAGTTTAAACAGATTTTCCTACGAGCAGTACTTA. The encoded protein is CASSLNRFSYEQYL.

V gene TRBV4-2 combines with J gene TRBJ2-7; D ambiguous. Germline V CDR1 and CDR2: LGHNA, YNFKEQ. CDR3 size: 13 residues. Trimming took 1 base from V and 7 from J, leaving 11 bases between them. This chain's CDR3 is CASSQADAREQYF. For the CDR3, the DNA is TGTGCCAGCAGCCAAGCTGACGCCAGAGAGCAGTACTTC.

Of note for this clonotype: The CDR3 end shows no conserved phenylalanine or tryptophan, and so a read error is likely. The chain carries TRBV4-1 and TRBJ1-6; D remains ambiguous. The V gene's germline CDR1 is MGHRA and CDR2 YSYEKL. This CDR3 is built from 17 residues. The CDR3 region is CASIQDGLGGIGSPLHL. In DNA, the CDR3 is TGTGCCAGCATCCAAGATGGGCTGGGAGGAATCGGTTCACCCCTCCACTTG.

This rearrangement joins TRBV14 to TRBJ2-1, with 9 bases identical to TRBD2. The V and J ends lost 4 bases and 9 bases, in that order; junction bases with no gene match: 10. The CDR3 has 15 amino acids. Germline-derived CDR1 and CDR2 are SGHDN and FVKESK. CDR3 DNA sequence: TGTGCCAGCAGCCTCAGCGGGAGGACCCCCTTTGAGCAGTTCTTC. Encoded protein: CASSLSGRTPFEQFF.

This clonotype was observed many times. This chain links TRBV7-2 with TRBJ2-5, with a weak D call TRBD1 (5 bases). V lost 5 bases and J lost 5, with 15 bases in between. CDR3 length equals 14 residues. Germline loops: CDR1 SGHTA, CDR2 FQGNSA. This CDR3 is CASSLSRSGETQYF. In DNA form, the CDR3 reads TGTGCCAGCAGCCTTAGCAGATCAGGGGAGACCCAGTACTTC.

The rearrangement joins TRBV30 to TRBJ1-1; D remains unclear. In germline, CDR1 is GTSNPN, CDR2 SVGIG (reference sequence). This CDR3 is 12 amino acids long. Trimming cost V 0 bases and J 7 bases, with 9 bases left between them. The CDR3 region is CAWSVVVSEAFF. The CDR3 DNA is TGTGCCTGGAGTGTGGTGGTGAGTGAAGCTTTCTTT.